Below are 25 T cell receptor beta chains sequenced from a single sample in a study of post-analysis software for immune sequencing data (dated by TCRdb to 2015 to 2017). Broader findings and caveats from the paper: Significantly higher frequencies in patients than in controls were found for roughly 5 TRBV segments, including TRBV5-6, TRBV5-1 and TRBV20-1.

Receptor libraries were prepared by PCR. This sample was sequenced with an Illumina HiSeq 2500. Unique molecular identifiers were incorporated into TCR beta cDNA libraries to reduce PCR and sequencing biases. Using fastp at Q25 and MiXCR, TCRdb reprocessed the public reads and kept productive beta chains. Each CDR3 protein appears once, grouped with its most common genes and DNA. The sample table records fewer than 700,000 distinct CDR3 sequences; 44% of these occur just once. Of the sample, around 1.7% falls within the top ten clones. Their target antigens are unknown. Sequencing was done on a sample of blood. All receptors come from a girl between 5 and 17 years old with multiple sclerosis.

Concerning this clonotype: The junction departs from the called germline gene at one end, perhaps through a read error. This chain joins TRBV5-1 and TRBJ2-7; possibly TRBD1 for D (6 bases). The CDR3 loop spans 15 amino acids. Germline CDR1 and CDR2: SGHRS and YFSETQ. In DNA form, the CDR3 reads TGCGCCAGCAGCCAGGGGTCTGGCCCTTCCTACGGGCAGTACTTC. It translates to CASSQGSGPSYGQYF.

The V call is TRBV10-3, the J call TRBJ2-3; 13 nucleotides align to TRBD2. V shed 6 bases, J shed 0 bases, and the junction held 3 bases outside the gene matches. This CDR3 comprises 16 residues. Germline loops: CDR1 ENHRY, CDR2 SYGVKD. CDR3 in amino acids: CAIRTSGRTSTDTQYF. As DNA, the CDR3 is TGTGCCATCAGGACTAGCGGGAGGACTAGCACAGATACGCAGTATTTT.

This clonotype has just a few counts. V is TRBV6-6 and J is TRBJ1-2; D ambiguous. The CDR3 length is 12 residues. The germline gives CDR1 MNHNY, CDR2 SVGAGI (reference sequence). The V and J ends lost 7 bases and 3 bases respectively, with 9 bases between them. In DNA form, the CDR3 reads TGTGCCAGCAAACCATCCGACTATGGCTACACCTTC. Residues: CASKPSDYGYTF.

This clonotype was observed a handful of times. The V and J genes are TRBV29-1 and TRBJ2-5, with a possible D match to TRBD2 (7 bases). The length of the CDR3 is 13 residues. Between the trimmed V and J ends, which lost 3 bases and 5 bases, there was a span of 13 bases. Germline loops: CDR1 SQVTM, CDR2 ANQGSEA. As DNA, the CDR3 is TGCAGCGTTGACAGGGGAGGGGCGGAGACCCAGTACTTC. Encoded protein: CSVDRGGAETQYF.

CDR3 sequence reads: CASSQDHRRGGAYEQYF. CDR3 DNA: TGCGCCAGCAGCCAAGATCATCGAAGAGGGGGCGCCTACGAGCAGTACTTC. The chain combines TRBV4-1 with TRBJ2-7; the match to TRBD1 covers 7 bases. CDR1 and CDR2 (germline): MGHRA, YSYEKL. V lost 0 bases to trimming and J lost 2 bases; unmatched junction nucleotides: 10. This CDR3 has 17 amino acids.

This clonotype was seen a handful of times. The chain has TRBV29-1 and TRBJ2-3; TRBD1 might be the D (5 bases). Looked up from germline, CDR1 is SQVTM and CDR2 is ANQGSEA. CDR3 length: 12 amino acids. The V end lost 7 bases, the J end lost 1 base, and 9 bases lay between the germline ends. The CDR3 DNA is TGCAGCGCCGTGACAGGCACAGATACGCAGTATTTT. Protein product: CSAVTGTDTQYF.

The chain combines TRBV12-3 or TRBV12-4 with TRBJ2-2, with TRBD1 as a possible D gene (6 bases). Trimming cost V 7 bases and J 5 bases, with 11 bases left between them. This CDR3 is 13 amino acids long. CDR3 region: CASKGVGTGELFF. The CDR3 DNA reads as TGTGCCAGCAAGGGGGTCGGAACCGGGGAGCTGTTTTTT.

In its sample, this clonotype was seen many times. The V call is TRBV12-3 or TRBV12-4, the J call TRBJ2-6; weak D call: TRBD2 (5 bases). Trimming cost V 3 bases and J 4 bases, with 16 bases left between them. The CDR3 loop spans 17 amino acids. The chain's CDR3 is CASSFEAALGGANVLTF. CDR3 nucleotides: TGTGCCAGCAGTTTCGAAGCGGCCCTGGGGGGGGCCAACGTCCTGACTTTC.

This clonotype occurred once. This sequence joins TRBV28 and TRBJ1-5, with 7 nucleotides matching TRBD1. CDR3 size: 19 residues. Germline loops: CDR1 MDHEN, CDR2 SYDVKM. V shed 1 base and J 0 bases; nucleotides not matched to a gene: 12. In nucleotides, the CDR3 is TGTGCCAGCAGTTTATCTCCAGCCCGACAGGGCCATAGCAATCAGCCCCAGCATTTT. As protein: CASSLSPARQGHSNQPQHF.

About this clonotype: At one end the junction does not follow the germline gene, possibly because of a read error. V gene TRBV27 combines with J gene TRBJ2-7; D not certain. The CDR3 has 14 residues. Germline CDR1 MNHEY, CDR2 SMNVEV (reference sequence). CDR3 sequence reads: CACRGSSLVVEQYF. Here the CDR3 DNA reads TGTGCCTGCAGAGGTTCTTCGCTGGTGGTAGAGCAGTACTTC.

As to this clonotype: Sequence at one end of the junction differs from germline and may be a read error. The chain uses TRBV4-2 and TRBJ2-1, with 9 bases identical to TRBD2. There are 15 residues in the CDR3. CDR1 is LGHNA and CDR2 is YNFKEQ in the germline V gene. The CDR3 sequence is CASSLRLAAYNKQFF. CDR3 coding DNA: TGTGCCAGCAGCCTCCGACTAGCGGCCTACAATAAGCAGTTCTTC.

This clonotype came up a few times. The rearrangement links TRBV9 to TRBJ2-4; 16 nucleotides agree with TRBD2. CDR1 and CDR2 (germline): SGDLS, YYNGEE. The V and J ends lost 2 bases and 6 bases, in that order; junction bases with no gene match: 2. The CDR3 length is 16 residues. The CDR3 sequence is CASSVGLAGGVNIQYF. CDR3 DNA: TGTGCCAGCAGCGTGGGACTAGCGGGGGGGGTAAACATTCAGTACTTC.

The rearrangement joins TRBV11-3 to TRBJ2-1; 9 nucleotides agree with TRBD2. The CDR3 has 15 residues. Germline trimming cut 5 bases from V and 1 base from J; bases unmatched to any gene: 3. The germline V gene has CDR1 SGHNT and CDR2 YENEEA. The CDR3 DNA is TGTGCCAGCAGCAAGCTAGCGGGATCCTACAATGAGCAGTTCTTC. This codes for CASSKLAGSYNEQFF.

This clonotype was picked up one time. This chain links TRBV4-1 with TRBJ2-7; 12 positions agree with TRBD2. Germline-derived CDR1 and CDR2 are MGHRA and YSYEKL. With V trimmed by 1 base and J by 3 bases, 10 bases remained unmatched. The CDR3 has 18 amino acids. The CDR3 spells CASSQALAGGGIGYEQYF. The CDR3, as DNA: TGCGCCAGCAGCCAAGCACTAGCGGGAGGAGGGATCGGCTACGAGCAGTACTTC.

V usage is TRBV4-2 and J usage is TRBJ2-1; 10 nucleotides line up with TRBD2. The CDR3 runs 18 residues. CDR1 is LGHNA and CDR2 is YNFKEQ in the germline V gene. Unmatched junction bases numbered 9, after V lost 4 bases and J lost 0 bases. The CDR3 spells CASSPLAGVGSSYNEQFF. For the CDR3, the DNA is TGTGCCAGCAGCCCGCTAGCGGGAGTAGGTAGCTCCTACAATGAGCAGTTCTTC.

This clonotype was observed a few times. The V and J genes are TRBV20-1 and TRBJ2-7, with D perhaps TRBD1 (5 bases). The germline CDR1 and CDR2 sequences are DFQATT and SNEGSKA (reference sequence). V was cut by 3 bases and J by 2 bases, with 14 bases left in between. The CDR3 covers 14 residues. The CDR3 nucleotides read TGCAGTGCTAGTATCCAGGGTGGTACCTACGAGCAGTACTTC. Encoded protein: CSASIQGGTYEQYF.

The chain combines TRBV30 with TRBJ2-4; possible D gene TRBD1, 6 bases. The CDR3 consists of 13 residues. Germline V gene lookup returns CDR1 GTSNPN and CDR2 SVGIG (reference sequence). Trimming removed 5 bases at V and 1 base at J, with 9 bases between. CDR3 nucleotides: TGTGCCTGGGGCCAGGGGGCCAAAAACATTCAGTACTTC. Amino acids: CAWGQGAKNIQYF.

The chain uses TRBV25-1 and TRBJ2-7, with TRBD1 matching 10 bases. Germline values: CDR1 MGHDK, CDR2 SYGVNS. The CDR3 spans 13 residues. The junction had 4 bases not matched to a gene; V was cut back by 6 bases and J by 5 bases. The CDR3 bases are TGTGCCAGCAGACGACAGGGGGCCGACGAGCAGTACTTC. Its protein product is CASRRQGADEQYF.

The chain has TRBV24-1 and TRBJ2-1, with 7 bases that match TRBD2. The end of the DNA fits TRBJ2-7 better, so the J call may be wrong. This CDR3 spans 14 amino acids. From germline, CDR1 is KGHDR and CDR2 SFDVKD. For the CDR3, the DNA is TGTGCCACGCGGCCTAGCGGCGCCTACAATGAGCAGTACTTC. This encodes CATRPSGAYNEQYF.

The count of this clonotype is one. The rearrangement links TRBV5-1 to TRBJ1-2; D possibly corresponds to TRBD1 (5 bases). CDR3 length: 13 residues. V gave up 4 bases and J gave up 6 bases, with 13 bases separating them. Per the germline V gene, CDR1 is SGHRS and CDR2 is YFSETQ. CDR3 region: CASSRVTGDGYTF. CDR3 nucleotide sequence: TGCGCCAGCAGCAGGGTTACAGGCGATGGCTACACCTTC.

The V call is TRBV10-3, the J call TRBJ2-5; TRBD1 aligns across 9 bases. This CDR3 region has 16 residues. V lost 0 bases and J lost 4; bases outside the gene matches: 6. CDR1 and CDR2 from the germline V gene are ENHRY and SYGVKD. Here the CDR3 DNA reads TGTGCCATCAGTGAGTCTACAGGGGGCCTTGGAGAGACCCAGTACTTC. It codes for CAISESTGGLGETQYF.

The chain carries TRBV7-3 and TRBJ2-7; D may correspond to TRBD1 or TRBD2 (5 bases each). The DNA end favors TRBJ2-5, so the J call may be wrong. Germline CDR1 SGHTA, CDR2 FQGTGA. The CDR3 contains 14 residues. CDR3: CASSPRGVAETQYF. In DNA form, the CDR3 reads TGTGCCAGCAGCCCACGGGGCGTCGCGGAGACCCAGTACTTC.

This clonotype was observed a handful of times. The chain has TRBV3-1 and TRBJ1-2; D might be TRBD1 (5 bases). The germline V gene has CDR1 LGHDT and CDR2 YNNKEL (reference sequence). The CDR3 spans 14 residues. The V end was cut by 3 bases, the J end by 2 bases, with 10 bases between. The CDR3 sequence: CASSHLQDNYGYTF. The CDR3 DNA is TGTGCCAGCAGCCATTTACAGGACAACTATGGCTACACCTTC. Looking up the rest from reference TRBV3-1 and TRBJ1-2 gives the full variable domain: DTAVSQTPKYLVTQMGNDKSIKCEQNLGHDTMYWYKQDSKKFLKIMFSYNNKELIINETVPNRFSPKSPDKAHLNLHINSLELGDSAVYFCASSHLQDNYGYTFGSGTRLTVV.

The V call is TRBV3-1, the J call TRBJ2-1, with 9 bases aligning to TRBD2. This CDR3 region has 14 residues. V lost 4 bases and J lost 9; bases outside the gene matches: 7. From germline, CDR1 is LGHDT and CDR2 YNNKEL (reference sequence). CDR3 sequence: CASSRGGGAFEQFF. DNA for the CDR3: TGTGCCAGCAGCCGGGGCGGGGGGGCCTTTGAGCAGTTCTTC.

This clonotype was detected only a few times. This CDR3 is CASSFRTRSGYTF. CDR3 bases: TGTGCCAGCAGTTTTAGGACCAGGAGTGGCTACACCTTC. This chain connects TRBV12-3 or TRBV12-4 to TRBJ1-2, with D uncertain. The CDR3 has 13 residues. The ends were cut back, 3 bases at V and 7 bases at J, with 12 bases in the middle.